Below, one TCR beta chain is given with its context. Its antigen remains unknown. This sample was included in a study of shared clonotypes between healthy human individuals. Study in general: Three plates were used per donor for CD4 naive, three for CD4 memory, two for CD8 naive and one for CD8 memory.

Findings and caveats of the study: It was observed that approximately 5% of naive CD4 clonotypes were shared across several donors.

Assay used: immunoSEQ multiplex PCR; TCRdb lists only in-frame clones, some missing. The profile shows 2 million to 3 million clones, 85% to 95% of them singletons. V shed 0 bases and J 12 bases; nucleotides not matched to a gene: 5. The CDR3 extends over 13 amino acids. The germline CDR1 and CDR2 sequences are SGHRS and YFSETQ. Participating donors were healthy, HIV-negative adults free of recent acute infections or vaccinations. V usage is TRBV5-1 and J usage is TRBJ1-4; 7 bases fit TRBD1. Sequenced: naive CD4+ T cells sorted from blood. Noted subset: CD45RA+ positively selected. This TCR came from a man between 18 and 29 years old in good health. The CDR3 protein is CASSLDPDRELFF. CDR3 bases: TGCGCCAGCAGCTTGGACCCCGACAGGGAACTGTTTTTT.